The sequence of this T cell receptor (beta chain) was determined in a study of blood T cell repertoires in COVID-19 (dated by TCRdb to the early 2020s). Looking at the study overall: Samples from collaborators originated in the United States, Italy and Spain and spanned both the acute and convalescent phases of COVID-19. Nearly every sample came with metadata listing a de-identified subject ID, COVID-19 status, age in years and sex. The material from the prospective study consisted of cDNA or gDNA derived from T cells, B-cell-depleted T cells, or PBMCs. The dataset comprised deeply sampled blood TCRbeta repertoires from subjects exposed to, actively infected with, or recovered from COVID-19. The samples were drawn from two sources: the first 160 participants of the ongoing ImmuneRACE study, and some 1,300 subjects contributed by 6 global collaborators. Where available, HLA class I and class II types were taken from metadata supplied by the sample provider and were not determined by assay-based typing. A freely available public database, intended as a resource for researchers studying the immune response to SARS-CoV-2, is where the repertoires were released. Paper-wide results and their limitations: The quantity of clinical and demographic metadata differed by source and by participant and was supplied without curation.

Each collaborating institution followed its own protocols to collect whole blood in K2EDTA tubes. For TCRbeta analysis, collaborator samples were shipped as frozen whole blood, as isolated PBMCs, or as DNA extracted from either sample type. TCRbeta CDR3 regions were amplified from genomic DNA by means of the immunoSEQ Assay, a bias-controlled multiplex PCR. The authors' analysis ran thus. The number of nucleated cells in each sample was estimated from the amplification of reference gene primers within the assay. To quantify the absolute abundance of each unique TCRbeta CDR3 rearrangement, sequence reads were collapsed and filtered. Productive Simpson clonality was computed per sample as the square root of Simpson's diversity index over productive rearrangements. The source is immuneACCESS, and TCRdb retained only in-frame sequences with V and J called. Part of the clones is not carried over; for the studies checked, unresolved V genes explain less than half of this, and the remainder is unexplained. From that table come the V and J calls and clone size; the DNA was used to work out D and trimming. In this sample the table shows roughly 250,000 clones, 84% of which occur a single time. 4% of the sample is taken by the ten largest.

As regards this clone: Its antigen remains undetermined. No base-level quality is on record; no much larger clone is a single base apart.

The TCR was taken from a man aged 45-65 years with acute or convalescent COVID-19. Source material: peripheral blood.

The DNA sequence is given as TGTGCCAGCAGCTTACGGGGAACTAACTATGGCTACACCTTC. Translated, this is CASSLRGTNYGYTF. The sequence is built from TRBV7-9 and TRBJ1-2, with the identity of the D gene unclear. The CDR3 contains 14 residues, cysteine and phenylalanine counted. The only DNA kept is the CDR3, 42 bases in frame from the first base. Reading the germline V gene (reference sequence) gives CDR1 SEHNR and CDR2 FQNEAQ. Between the V and J ends, shortened by 2 bases and 0 bases respectively, the junction contains 7 bases.